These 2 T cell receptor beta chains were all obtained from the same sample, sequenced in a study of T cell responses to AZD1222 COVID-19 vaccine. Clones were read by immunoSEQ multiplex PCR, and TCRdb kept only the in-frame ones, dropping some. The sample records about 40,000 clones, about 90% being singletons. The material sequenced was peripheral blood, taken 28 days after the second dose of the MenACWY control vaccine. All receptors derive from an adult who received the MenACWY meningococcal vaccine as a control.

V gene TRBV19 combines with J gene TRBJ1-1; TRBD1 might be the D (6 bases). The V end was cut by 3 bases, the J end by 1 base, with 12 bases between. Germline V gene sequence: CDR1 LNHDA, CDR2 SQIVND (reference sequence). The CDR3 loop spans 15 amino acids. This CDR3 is CASSIFGQSNTEAFF. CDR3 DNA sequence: TGTGCCAGTAGTATTTTCGGACAGTCGAACACTGAAGCTTTCTTT.

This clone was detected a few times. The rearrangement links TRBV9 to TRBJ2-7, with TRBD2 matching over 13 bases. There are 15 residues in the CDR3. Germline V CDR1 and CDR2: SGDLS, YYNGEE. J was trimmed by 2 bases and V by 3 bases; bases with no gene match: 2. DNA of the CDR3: TGTGCCAGCAGCGGAGGGACTAGCGGGACCTACGAGCAGTACTTC. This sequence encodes CASSGGTSGTYEQYF.